Below are 20 T cell receptor beta chains sequenced from a single sample in a study of OX40 agonist ivuxolimab in advanced cancers. TCRdb's table, derived via immunoSEQ multiplex PCR, lists solely in-frame clones and lacks some. The sample has 65,000 or so clones, about four fifths seen once. Sequencing was performed on CD4+ or CD8+ T cells sorted from blood, taken in a trial of the OX40 agonist ivuxolimab. The origin of the receptors is an adult with an advanced solid tumor such as melanoma, head and neck, liver or kidney cancer.

Concerning this clone: This may arise from a read error, as a much more abundant clone is one base away. This specimen includes other DNA sequences encoding the same CDR3. The rearrangement links TRBV9 to TRBJ1-3; perhaps TRBD1 as D (5 bases). Germline values: CDR1 SGDLS, CDR2 YYNGEE. V was pared by 0 bases and J by 0 bases, with 7 bases between. The CDR3 has 15 amino acids. As DNA, the CDR3 is TGTGCCAGCAGCGTAGGGAGGGGCTCTGGAAACACCATATATTTT. Translation gives CASSVGRGSGNTIYF. The complete variable domain, with remaining parts taken from reference TRBV9 and TRBJ1-3, reads DSGVTQTPKHLITATGQRVTLRCSPRSGDLSVYWYQQSLDQGLQFLIQYYNGEERAKGNILERFSAQQFPDLHSELNLSSLELGDSALYFCASSVGRGSGNTIYFGEGSWLTVV.

The chain combines TRBV29-1 with TRBJ2-7; possibly TRBD1 for D (6 bases). CDR3 size: 13 residues. In germline, CDR1 is SQVTM, CDR2 ANQGSEA. The V end lost 5 bases, the J end lost 0 bases, and 11 bases lay between the germline ends. CDR3 amino acids: CSVFTGTSYEQYF. The CDR3 coding sequence is TGCAGCGTTTTTACAGGGACCTCCTACGAGCAGTACTTC.

This clone has only a few counts. This chain connects TRBV13 to TRBJ1-4; D not certain. CDR1 and CDR2 (germline): PRHDT, FYEKMQ (reference sequence). V was cut by 1 base and J by 7 bases, with 13 bases left in between. The CDR3 contains 15 residues. Here the CDR3 reads CASSLVLLAGEKLFF. The CDR3 DNA is TGTGCCAGCAGCTTAGTATTGTTAGCGGGTGAAAAACTGTTTTTT.

The genes are TRBV4-2 and TRBJ2-5; D not certain. Germline V gene lookup returns CDR1 LGHNA and CDR2 YNFKEQ. The CDR3 spans 15 residues. Trimming left V 0 bases short and J 3 bases short, with 11 bases between. Written as DNA, the CDR3 is TGTGCCAGCAGCCAAGAGGTTGGTAGGGAAGAGACCCAGTACTTC. It yields the protein CASSQEVGREETQYF.

The chain links TRBV6-5 to TRBJ2-1, with 8 nucleotides matching TRBD2. CDR1 is MNHEY and CDR2 is SVGAGI in the germline V gene. Trimming at V came to 2 bases and at J to 6 bases, leaving 6 bases not matched to a gene. This CDR3 is built from 15 residues. CDR3 amino acids: CASSYPGLVGNEQFF. The DNA of the CDR3 is TGTGCCAGCAGTTACCCGGGACTAGTTGGCAATGAGCAGTTCTTC.

This chain connects TRBV19 to TRBJ2-7; no reliable D call. V was trimmed by 4 bases and J by 2 bases, leaving 9 bases between them. Germline V gene sequence: CDR1 LNHDA, CDR2 SQIVND (reference sequence). The CDR3 contains 13 residues. The CDR3 bases are TGTGCCAGTAGTACTCACAGCGCCTACGAGCAGTACTTC. It specifies CASSTHSAYEQYF.

The chain recombines TRBV5-1 with TRBJ2-7, with no clear D. The V end was cut by 2 bases, the J end by 7 bases, with 16 bases between. Germline V gives CDR1 SGHRS, CDR2 YFSETQ. The CDR3 is made up of 14 amino acids. The CDR3: CASSLIPAVGEQYF. CDR3 sequence (DNA): TGCGCCAGCAGCTTAATTCCGGCCGTAGGAGAGCAGTACTTC.

The DNA for the CDR3 is TGTGCCAGTAGTATAGTCGAAGAGGATCAGCCCCAGCATTTT. Protein product: CASSIVEEDQPQHF. V and J are TRBV19 and TRBJ1-5; D not certain. Per the germline V gene, CDR1 is LNHDA and CDR2 is SQIVND (reference sequence). Trimming left V 1 base short and J 5 bases short, with 9 bases between. This CDR3 is built from 14 residues. The entire variable domain, with the rest obtained from reference TRBV19 and TRBJ1-5, is as follows: DGGITQSPKYLFRKEGQNVTLSCEQNLNHDAMYWYRQDPGQGLRLIYYSQIVNDFQKGDIAEGYSVSREKKESFPLTVTSAQKNPTAFYLCASSIVEEDQPQHFGDGTRLSIL.

V is TRBV6-6 and J is TRBJ1-4; D remains ambiguous. With 6 bases removed from V and 8 bases from J, the gap between germline ends came to 22 bases. CDR3 length: 16 amino acids. Germline loops: CDR1 MNHNY, CDR2 SVGAGI (reference sequence). The CDR3 region has the DNA TGTGCCAGCAGGGATAGGGTTTTTGTGTTAGGAGAAAAACTGTTTTTT. Translation: CASRDRVFVLGEKLFF.

The chain employs TRBV6-1 and TRBJ1-2, with 9 bases aligning to TRBD1. Germline loops: CDR1 MNHNS, CDR2 SASEGT. Trimming at V came to 5 bases and at J to 2 bases, leaving 0 bases not matched to a gene. The CDR3 is 13 residues long. CDR3 loop: CASSTGGNYGYTF. DNA for the CDR3: TGTGCCAGCAGTACAGGGGGCAACTATGGCTACACCTTC.

The sample holds a few counts of this clone. CDR3 DNA: TGTGCCAGCAGCTTAGTAGCGGGGGGGCAAGAGACCCAGTACTTC. Its translation is CASSLVAGGQETQYF. This rearrangement joins TRBV6-1 to TRBJ2-5; 11 nucleotides match TRBD2. V lost 6 bases, J lost 2 bases, and 5 bases stayed unmatched. The CDR3 is 15 residues long. CDR1 is MNHNS, CDR2 SASEGT, per germline.

V is TRBV6-5 and J is TRBJ1-5; 7 bases map to TRBD1. This CDR3 has 15 residues. V trimming: 7 bases; J trimming: 0 bases; junction bases outside the gene matches: 6. Germline V gives CDR1 MNHEY, CDR2 SVGAGI. The chain's CDR3 is CASNKGQYSNQPQHF. The CDR3 DNA follows: TGTGCCAGCAACAAGGGACAGTATAGCAATCAGCCCCAGCATTTT.

The chain joins TRBV29-1 to TRBJ1-1; D unclear. The CDR3 loop spans 13 amino acids. Germline CDR1 is SQVTM and CDR2 is ANQGSEA. V was clipped by 7 bases and J by 4 bases, with 16 bases between them. CDR3 DNA: TGCAGCGATGCAGGCCCCTGGGGCACTGAAGCTTTCTTT. It translates to CSDAGPWGTEAFF.

This clone was seen a few times. Other DNA variants within this sample encode the same CDR3. V gene TRBV6-5 combines with J gene TRBJ1-1, with D maybe TRBD1 (5 bases). The CDR3 length is 14 residues. From germline, CDR1 is MNHEY and CDR2 SVGAGI. Trimming removed 2 bases at V and 6 bases at J, with 13 bases between. The CDR3 loop reads CASSYQMGGAEAFF. CDR3 coding DNA: TGTGCCAGCAGTTACCAAATGGGGGGGGCTGAAGCTTTCTTT.

The chain is built from TRBV5-1 and TRBJ1-6; no clear D gene. The V gene's germline CDR1 is SGHRS and CDR2 YFSETQ. The CDR3 totals 13 residues. Deletions cut 0 bases from V and 8 bases from J, with 6 bases between. The CDR3 coding sequence is TGCGCCAGCAGCTTGGTTGTGGATTCACCCCTCCACTTT. Protein product: CASSLVVDSPLHF. The variable domain in full, completed from reference TRBV5-1 and TRBJ1-6, reads KAGVTQTPRYLIKTRGQQVTLSCSPISGHRSVSWYQQTPGQGLQFLFEYFSETQRNKGNFPGRFSGRQFSNSRSEMNVSTLELGDSALYLCASSLVVDSPLHFGNGTRLTVT.

The CDR3 region is CASSQQTGAGEKLFF. CDR3 coding DNA: TGCGCCAGCAGCCAACAGACAGGGGCGGGTGAAAAACTGTTTTTT. The chain employs TRBV4-3 and TRBJ1-4; 8 bases match TRBD1. V lost 2 bases and J lost 7; bases outside the gene matches: 6. Germline V gene lookup returns CDR1 LGHNA and CDR2 YSLEER. This CDR3 is built from 15 residues.

CDR3 in amino acids: CASSYWTSGGAEQFF. The CDR3 nucleotides read TGTGCCAGCAGTTACTGGACTAGCGGGGGGGCCGAGCAGTTCTTC. The genes are TRBV6-5 and TRBJ2-1, with TRBD2 matching 15 bases. Germline CDR1 reads MNHEY; CDR2 reads SVGAGI. With V trimmed by 1 base and J by 10 bases, 2 bases remained unmatched. The CDR3 runs to 15 residues.

This chain joins TRBV5-8 and TRBJ1-2; 7 bases line up with TRBD1. Germline V CDR1 and CDR2: SGHTS, YDEGEE. Trimming removed 4 bases from V and 4 bases from J; junction bases left unmatched: 13. The CDR3 is 16 residues long. CDR3 bases: TGTGCCAGCAGCCCGGGGACAGCCCAACTCTCCTATGGCTACACCTTC. It encodes CASSPGTAQLSYGYTF. Variable domain in full (rest from reference TRBV5-8 and TRBJ1-2): EAGVTQSPTHLIKTRGQQATLRCSPISGHTSVYWYQQALGLGLQFLLWYDEGEERNRGNFPPRFSGRQFPNYSSELNVNALELEDSALYLCASSPGTAQLSYGYTFGSGTRLTVV.

The J gene is TRBJ2-7, the V gene TRBV18; 9 bases line up with TRBD1. The junction had 6 bases not matched to a gene; V was cut back by 3 bases and J by 3 bases. CDR3 length: 15 residues. Germline CDR1 is KGHSH and CDR2 is LQKENI. CDR3 sequence: CASSPDTGGYYEQYF. CDR3 sequence (DNA): TGTGCCAGCTCACCCGACACAGGGGGCTACTACGAGCAGTACTTC.

The genes are TRBV6-1 and TRBJ2-7; 8 nucleotides line up with TRBD1. This CDR3 contains 13 residues. Germline V CDR1 and CDR2: MNHNS, SASEGT. Unmatched junction bases numbered 5, after V lost 4 bases and J lost 6 bases. The CDR3: CASSAQGDGEQYF. The CDR3 region has the DNA TGTGCCAGCAGTGCACAGGGGGATGGCGAGCAGTACTTC.